The 30 T cell receptor beta chains below come from one sample, sequenced in a study of response to subunit inactivated influenza vaccine. One entry per CDR3 protein results from TCRdb running MiXCR on the RT-PCR reads. This sample has some 550,000 distinct CDR3 sequences, with less than 25% found just once. These records were also assigned to another study, of T cells expressing NK-cell markers. From that report: As the method of synthesis, 5'RACE template switching with UMIs yielded TCR beta cDNA.

The specimen comprised CD4+ T cells sorted from PBMCs, sampled 12 days after vaccination. These receptors were collected from a man aged 50-60 years who received an inactivated influenza vaccine.

Only a few counts were recorded for this clonotype. The CDR3 loop is CSVATGLSGNQPQHF. The CDR3 region has the DNA TGCAGCGTGGCCACAGGGCTGAGCGGCAATCAGCCCCAGCATTTT. The rearrangement joins TRBV29-1 to TRBJ1-5; TRBD1 might be the D (6 bases). The V end was cut by 6 bases, the J end by 2 bases, with 17 bases between. Germline CDR1 SQVTM, CDR2 ANQGSEA. The CDR3 runs to 15 residues.

This clonotype was counted a few times. This sequence joins TRBV20-1 and TRBJ2-1, with D perhaps TRBD2 (6 bases). The CDR3 is 14 residues long. Germline assignment: CDR1 DFQATT and CDR2 SNEGSKA (reference sequence). Between the trimmed V and J ends, which lost 8 bases and 12 bases, there was a span of 26 bases. The CDR3: CSLRRSSGVNRQFF. The CDR3 DNA sequence: TGCAGTCTTCGTCGCTCTTCGGGGGTCAATAGGCAGTTCTTC.

This chain connects TRBV20-1 to TRBJ2-1, with TRBD2 identical over 12 bases. V gave up 0 bases and J gave up 6 bases; unmatched junction bases: 9. This CDR3 has 17 amino acids. The germline V gene encodes CDR1 DFQATT and CDR2 SNEGSKA (reference sequence). CDR3: CSAREPLAGGRFNEQFF. The CDR3 coding sequence is TGCAGTGCTAGAGAGCCCCTAGCGGGGGGGCGGTTCAATGAGCAGTTCTTC.

This clonotype was counted only a few times. The chain joins TRBV5-1 to TRBJ2-1; 10 bases are a match to TRBD2. V lost 0 bases to trimming and J lost 0 bases; unmatched junction nucleotides: 9. CDR3 length: 19 residues. From germline, CDR1 is SGHRS and CDR2 YFSETQ. The CDR3 DNA is TGCGCCAGCAGCTTGGCCGGACTAGCGGTCTCCATCTCCTACAATGAGCAGTTCTTC. The encoded protein is CASSLAGLAVSISYNEQFF.

This clonotype came up a few times. The V call is TRBV11-2, the J call TRBJ1-3; no definite D call. The germline V gene has CDR1 SGHAT and CDR2 FQNNGV. The CDR3 has 15 amino acids. Between the trimmed V and J ends, which lost 0 bases and 1 base, there was a span of 7 bases. DNA for the CDR3: TGTGCCAGCAGCTTAGACCTTCCTTCTGGAAACACCATATATTTT. Encoded protein: CASSLDLPSGNTIYF.

The chain uses TRBV20-1 and TRBJ2-7, with D perhaps TRBD2 (6 bases). This CDR3 contains 14 residues. Germline assignment: CDR1 DFQATT and CDR2 SNEGSKA (reference sequence). Trimming shortened V by 0 bases and J by 1 base, and 10 bases separated the two germline ends. CDR3 bases: TGCAGTGCTAGAGAGTTAGCGGCTTCCTACGAGCAGTACTTC. Encoded protein: CSARELAASYEQYF.

This clonotype turned up a few times. This chain joins TRBV5-1 and TRBJ1-1, with 7 bases identical to TRBD1. The V segment lost 4 bases and the J segment 4 bases; nucleotides outside the gene matches: 7. The CDR3 has 14 residues. Germline V gene sequence: CDR1 SGHRS, CDR2 YFSETQ. CDR3 sequence reads: CASSPAGGRTEAFF. The DNA for the CDR3 is TGCGCCAGCAGCCCAGCAGGGGGTCGCACTGAAGCTTTCTTT.

CDR3 protein: CSVQLTGYKAFF. The DNA of the CDR3 is TGCAGCGTTCAACTAACAGGGTACAAAGCTTTCTTT. The J gene is TRBJ1-1, the V gene TRBV29-1; a weak D match, TRBD1 (6 bases). V lost 5 bases and J lost 9, with 16 bases in between. CDR1 is SQVTM, CDR2 ANQGSEA, per germline. The CDR3 loop spans 12 amino acids. The whole variable domain, filled in from reference TRBV29-1 and TRBJ1-1, reads SAVISQKPSRDICQRGTSLTIQCQVDSQVTMMFWYRQQPGQSLTLIATANQGSEATYESGFVIDKFPISRPNLTFSTLTVSNMSPEDSSIYLCSVQLTGYKAFFGQGTRLTVV.

The chain links TRBV7-9 to TRBJ1-2; D is ambiguous. The CDR3 length is 13 residues. Germline V gives CDR1 SEHNR, CDR2 FQNEAQ (reference sequence). Trimming stripped 5 bases from V and 4 bases from J, with 11 bases between. CDR3 sequence (DNA): TGTGCCAGCAGCCCGCCCAACCCCTATGGCTACACCTTC. As protein: CASSPPNPYGYTF.

The chain links TRBV29-1 to TRBJ1-2; D not certain. The CDR3 has 11 residues. The germline V and J ends were trimmed by 8 bases and 4 bases, with 11 bases remaining between them. Germline values: CDR1 SQVTM, CDR2 ANQGSEA. CDR3 sequence: CSLAIFYGYTF. The DNA for the CDR3 is TGCAGCCTAGCTATATTCTATGGCTACACCTTC.

This clonotype was counted a few times. The chain links TRBV29-1 to TRBJ1-3, with D unresolved. V was cut by 4 bases and J by 2 bases, with 6 bases left in between. The germline V gene encodes CDR1 SQVTM and CDR2 ANQGSEA. This CDR3 contains 12 residues. In DNA form, the CDR3 reads TGCAGCGTTGTTCAGGCTGGAAACACCATATATTTT. This gives the protein CSVVQAGNTIYF.

V and J are TRBV20-1 and TRBJ1-4; possible D gene TRBD1, 5 bases. In germline, CDR1 is DFQATT, CDR2 SNEGSKA (reference sequence). The V gene lost 3 bases and the J gene lost 8 bases, with 10 bases spanning the gap. The CDR3 covers 12 residues. CDR3 in DNA: TGCAGTGCTAGGGGAAGACAGGAAAAACTGTTTTTT. Protein sequence: CSARGRQEKLFF.

This clonotype was picked up a small number of times. The rearrangement links TRBV24-1 to TRBJ2-5; D tentatively reads TRBD1 or TRBD2 (5 bases each). The CDR3 sequence is 17 residues long. V lost 4 bases to trimming and J lost 4 bases, with 21 bases between them. Germline values: CDR1 KGHDR, CDR2 SFDVKD. This CDR3 reads CATSESNPGRNPETQYF. The CDR3 DNA follows: TGTGCCACCAGTGAATCTAATCCGGGACGGAATCCAGAGACCCAGTACTTC.

V is TRBV5-1 and J is TRBJ2-1; 8 bases are shared with TRBD2. CDR1 and CDR2 (germline): SGHRS, YFSETQ. There are 16 residues in the CDR3. V trimming: 0 bases; J trimming: 5 bases; junction bases outside the gene matches: 7. CDR3 sequence (DNA): TGCGCCAGCAGCTTGGCGTTCCTAGCGGGTAACAATGAGCAGTTCTTC. Encoded protein: CASSLAFLAGNNEQFF.

This chain joins TRBV7-9 and TRBJ2-5; no reliable D call. This CDR3 comprises 14 residues. CDR1 SEHNR and CDR2 FQNEAQ come from the germline V gene (reference sequence). V dropped 5 bases and J dropped 2 bases, with 12 bases sitting between them. The CDR3 protein is CASSVGLGQETQYF. The CDR3, as DNA: TGTGCCAGCAGCGTAGGCCTGGGTCAAGAGACCCAGTACTTC.

The CDR3 region has the DNA TGCAGTGCTAGAGATCCATTAGTCCCTCACTATGGCTACACCTTC. This translates into CSARDPLVPHYGYTF. The chain uses TRBV20-1 and TRBJ1-2; unclear D gene. The CDR3 contains 15 residues. Per germline, CDR1 DFQATT and CDR2 SNEGSKA (reference sequence). Trimming stripped 0 bases from V and 3 bases from J, with 14 bases between.

The chain uses TRBV6-5 and TRBJ2-7; a weak D match, TRBD1 (5 bases). The V and J ends lost 0 bases and 0 bases respectively, with 15 bases between them. This CDR3 spans 17 amino acids. The germline V gene has CDR1 MNHEY and CDR2 SVGAGI. The CDR3 is CASSYSRYGASSYEQYF. CDR3 sequence (DNA): TGTGCCAGCAGTTACTCGAGATATGGGGCGAGCTCCTACGAGCAGTACTTC.

The V call is TRBV28, the J call TRBJ2-7, with 9 nucleotides matching TRBD1. V lost 6 bases and J lost 2; bases outside the gene matches: 8. The CDR3 is made up of 15 amino acids. Germline V CDR1 and CDR2: MDHEN, SYDVKM. The CDR3 loop is CASSYPDRGTYEQYF. The CDR3 bases are TGTGCCAGCAGCTACCCAGACAGGGGGACCTACGAGCAGTACTTC. The full variable domain, completed using reference TRBV28 and TRBJ2-7, is DVKVTQSSRYLVKRTGEKVFLECVQDMDHENMFWYRQDPGLGLRLIYFSYDVKMKEKGDIPEGYSVSREKKERFSLILESASTNQTSMYLCASSYPDRGTYEQYFGPGTRLTVT.

The chain recombines TRBV12-5 with TRBJ2-3, with unresolved D. The CDR3 is made up of 14 amino acids. V was shortened by 1 base and J by 2 bases, with 7 bases between the two germline ends. Germline CDR1 LGHNT, CDR2 FRNRAP. CDR3 loop: CASGLGLTTDTQYF. In DNA, the CDR3 is TGTGCTAGTGGTTTGGGCCTAACCACAGATACGCAGTATTTT.

Points on this clonotype: The junction and the germline gene differ at one end; a read error may be behind it. This sequence joins TRBV6-1 and TRBJ2-5, with D perhaps being TRBD1 or TRBD2 (5 bases each). This CDR3 is 16 amino acids long. Germline loops: CDR1 MNHNS, CDR2 SASEGT. The chain's CDR3 is CASSEAPIGGEETQHF. CDR3 nucleotide sequence: TGTGCCAGCAGTGAAGCTCCCATTGGGGGAGAAGAGACCCAGCACTTC.

The table lists this clonotype with a few counts. The chain uses TRBV28 and TRBJ2-7; 8 positions match TRBD1. CDR1 is MDHEN, CDR2 SYDVKM, per germline. This CDR3 is built from 16 residues. V gave up 1 base and J gave up 2 bases; unmatched junction bases: 7. CDR3 residues: CASSLSRTGWTYEQYF. DNA for the CDR3: TGTGCCAGCAGTTTATCCAGGACAGGGTGGACCTACGAGCAGTACTTC.

This clonotype was detected a few times. This chain uses TRBV12-3 or TRBV12-4 with TRBJ2-1; TRBD2 matches 10 bases. The CDR3 has 15 amino acids. Germline trimming cut 1 base from V and 7 bases from J; bases unmatched to any gene: 4. The CDR3 region is CASSLGSGGMNEQFF. CDR3 nucleotides: TGTGCCAGCAGTTTAGGTAGCGGGGGGATGAATGAGCAGTTCTTC.

The CDR3 nucleotides are TGTGCCAGCAGACACACGGGAGCAAATGGTGAGCAGTACTTC. It translates to CASRHTGANGEQYF. The gene calls are TRBV6-2 or TRBV6-3 and TRBJ2-7; weak D call: TRBD2 (6 bases). V lost 6 bases, J lost 7 bases, and 19 bases lay in between. The CDR3 runs 14 residues. Germline V lookup: CDR1 MNHEY, CDR2 SVGEGT.

The rearrangement joins TRBV7-9 to TRBJ2-7, with 7 bases lining up with TRBD2. V lost 1 base and J lost 5; bases outside the gene matches: 5. The CDR3 runs to 14 residues. CDR1 is SEHNR and CDR2 is FQNEAQ in the germline V gene (reference sequence). CDR3 sequence reads: CASSLVGGEHEQYF. CDR3 bases: TGTGCCAGCAGCTTAGTTGGGGGGGAGCACGAGCAGTACTTC. Full variable domain (rest looked up from reference TRBV7-9 and TRBJ2-7): DTGVSQNPRHKITKRGQNVTFRCDPISEHNRLYWYRQTLGQGPEFLTYFQNEAQLEKSRLLSDRFSAERPKGSFSTLEIQRTEQGDSAMYLCASSLVGGEHEQYFGPGTRLTVT.

The J gene is TRBJ2-1, the V gene TRBV10-3; 7 bases fit TRBD2. The CDR3 totals 13 residues. V was clipped by 6 bases and J by 8 bases; unmatched bases: 7. The germline V gene encodes CDR1 ENHRY and CDR2 SYGVKD. The CDR3 DNA sequence: TGTGCCATCAGGCCGGGAGGAGTTGATGAGCAGTTCTTC. The encoded protein is CAIRPGGVDEQFF.

In its sample, this clonotype was seen a few times. The chain combines TRBV7-8 with TRBJ2-1; 13 bases are a match to TRBD2. CDR1 is SGHVS and CDR2 is FQNEAQ in the germline V gene. V shed 5 bases, J shed 2 bases, and the junction held 12 bases outside the gene matches. The CDR3 runs 19 residues. CDR3 loop: CASSEGLAGHVAAYNEQFF. The CDR3 coding sequence is TGTGCCAGCAGCGAGGGACTAGCGGGACACGTTGCCGCCTACAATGAGCAGTTCTTC.

This sequence joins TRBV5-1 and TRBJ2-5; no firm D call. From germline, CDR1 is SGHRS and CDR2 YFSETQ. The CDR3 totals 14 residues. Trimming took off 4 bases at V and 1 base at J, with 11 bases between the two ends. Written as DNA, the CDR3 is TGCGCCAGCAGCCCAGAGAATACCCAAGAGACCCAGTACTTC. This sequence encodes CASSPENTQETQYF.

This clonotype turned up a few times. The chain is built from TRBV7-2 and TRBJ1-2; D unresolved. Between the trimmed V and J ends, which lost 1 base and 5 bases, there was a span of 17 bases. This CDR3 region has 16 residues. CDR1 is SGHTA and CDR2 is FQGNSA in the germline V gene. CDR3 protein: CASSLEGPRALYGYTF. In DNA form, the CDR3 reads TGTGCCAGCAGCTTAGAGGGCCCCCGAGCCCTTTATGGCTACACCTTC.

This chain connects TRBV11-2 to TRBJ2-3; TRBD1 agrees at 9 bases. In germline, CDR1 is SGHAT, CDR2 FQNNGV. V lost 3 bases, J lost 0 bases, and 10 bases stayed unmatched. The CDR3 loop spans 18 amino acids. CDR3 nucleotides: TGTGCCAGCAGCTTCGGTCCCGGGACAGGGATTAGCACAGATACGCAGTATTTT. It is translated as CASSFGPGTGISTDTQYF.

CDR3 region: CASSPGPPRRNTEAFF. The CDR3 coding sequence is TGTGCCAGCAGTCCCGGCCCGCCGCGGAGGAACACTGAAGCTTTCTTT. V gene TRBV12-3 or TRBV12-4 combines with J gene TRBJ1-1; D not certain. V was trimmed by 5 bases and J by 1 base, leaving 17 bases between them. The CDR3 length is 16 residues.